This entry concerns a single T cell receptor beta chain. There is no known antigen for this receptor. No base quality values were provided; no much bigger clone lies one nucleotide off. This sample was taken from a study of identical twins (TCRdb year 2016). In the study overall: To test whether fetal clonotypes persist, the study used deep sequencing on TCR alpha and beta repertoires from monozygotic twins, unrelated adults of various ages, and cord blood. Replicate twin experiments were performed at different times using different library preparation protocols to rule out contamination. The investigation overall reported the following: Recombination models systematically underestimated out-of-frame TCR alpha sharing in monozygotic twins but agreed with sharing between unrelated individuals. Because the same donors could not be followed over many years, the conclusions depended on cross-sectional statistical analysis. Zero-insertion analyses could be partly confounded by invariant T cells such as MAIT and iNKT, although diverse VJ usage argued against such confounding for most clonotypes. The excess sharing between twins in beta out-of-frame sequences was weaker because fewer shared sequences reduced the signal-to-noise ratio. Abundant cord blood beta clonotypes had fewer insertions, young adult naive repertoires showed a similar but weaker trend, and memory repertoires showed no such trend. Compared with coincidental sharing between unrelated individuals, out-of-frame TCR alpha sequences shared between twins had an excess of sequences with low generation probability.

Every donor in the study was a healthy Caucasian. Counted from cysteine to phenylalanine, this CDR3 has 17 amino acids. Of the read, only the CDR3 DNA is kept; its 51 bases are in frame from base 1. V loses 0 bases of germline sequence and J loses 0 bases, and the interval between the two ends is 12 bases. In the germline V gene, CDR1 corresponds to SGHRS and CDR2 to YFSETQ. The library was built by means of 5' RACE. The instrument given in TCRdb is Illumina HiSeq 2000. Template switching added a universal primer binding site, and the final cDNA carried a unique molecular identifier that allowed TCR cDNA molecules to be counted accurately. First-strand cDNA for TCR alpha and beta chains was synthesized from specific primers in the conserved constant-segment region. To control for contamination, every cDNA library carried two barcodes: a SMART-Mk sample barcode plus Illumina barcodes. TruSeq adapter sequences, together with Illumina sample barcodes, were added in two successive PCR steps. Sequencing of the TCR alpha and beta cDNA libraries was done on the Illumina HiSeq platform using custom primers. The authors' pipeline ran thus. MiGEC processed the raw reads to extract unique molecular identifiers, while MiXCR was used to determine the CDR3 positions. Recombination models were inferred per individual with the repgenHMM and IGoR tools using an EM algorithm. Shared clonotypes were analyzed with the tcR package in R, and sharing was normalized by the product of cloneset sizes. To study raw recombination free of thymic and clonal selection effects, out-of-frame nonproductive sequences were analyzed. Using fastp trimming at Q25 and MiXCR clonotype assembly, TCRdb reanalyzed the public sequencing data and kept in-frame beta chains. Under each unique CDR3 protein, matching rows form one entry showing the most common genes and DNA. The V and J calls here are based on TCRdb, not the publication. The sample table lists 1.5 million to 2 million distinct CDR3 sequences, 25% to 35% of them with a count of one. In total, the top ten clones hold around 0.25% of the sample.

Recombination linked TRBV5-1 to TRBJ1-4, with no reliable assignment of the D segment. This clonotype was obtained from a newborn girl in good health. Sequencing input: cord blood. The bases are TGCGCCAGCAGCTTGGCCGTGGGGTCAGCAACTAATGAAAAACTGTTTTTT. Protein translation: CASSLAVGSATNEKLFF.